This T cell receptor beta chain was documented in a study of cytomegalovirus exposure and HLA in healthy donors. Study observations and caveats: Immune exposure information available was restricted to CMV serostatus. The authors listed approximately 160 TCR beta chains as cytomegalovirus-associated.

A multiplex PCR was run with 60 Vbeta primers and 13 Jbeta primers. Assay used: immunoSEQ multiplex PCR; TCRdb lists only in-frame clones, some missing. Of some 150,000 clones listed, about 76% are singletons. CDR3 length: 15 residues. Germline CDR1 reads SQVTM; CDR2 reads ANQGSEA. J was trimmed by 7 bases and V by 4 bases; bases with no gene match: 11. About this clone: Its antigen is unidentified.

The TCR was taken from a man younger than 35 in good health and CMV-seronegative. The sequenced sample consisted of PBMCs. The gene calls are TRBV29-1 and TRBJ2-2; 8 bases align to TRBD1. In DNA form, the CDR3 reads TGCAGCGTTGTAAGGGACAGGCTGGGGATCGGGGAGCTGTTTTTT. This translates into CSVVRDRLGIGELFF.